This TCR beta chain came from a study of blood T cell repertoires in COVID-19. Study information: Sites across the United States, Italy and Spain contributed samples from acute and convalescent COVID-19. Sources were T cells, B-cell-depleted T cells, or PBMCs; the material itself was cDNA or gDNA.

Per the original data handling: The authors estimated nucleated cell counts from reference gene primer amplification. Measured with immunoSEQ multiplex PCR; TCRdb has only the in-frame clones, and not every one. The V and J calls and clone size were taken over from that table, and D and trimming were inferred from the DNA. The sample carries under 150,000 clones, around 83% recorded once. This clone was recorded only once. The origin of this receptor is a man aged 35 to 55 with acute or convalescent COVID-19. The sequencing sample was made of peripheral blood.

Here the CDR3 reads CASSAGQILEPGELFF. The CDR3 DNA is TGTGCCAGCAGCGCCGGACAGATTCTGGAACCCGGGGAGCTGTTTTTT. This sequence joins TRBV2 and TRBJ2-2; tentatively, D is TRBD1 (6 bases). This CDR3 has 16 amino acids. Germline CDR1 is SNHLY and CDR2 is FYNNEI. The ends were cut back, 6 bases at V and 6 bases at J, with 20 bases in the middle.